One sample yielded the 5 T cell receptor beta chains listed below, sequenced in a study of CXCR3-negative and CXCR3-positive naive CD8 T cells. All TRB cDNA libraries came from 5' RACE performed with UMI labels. TCRdb reprocessed the 5' RACE reads and stores each CDR3 protein as one record, lacking DNA. Its clone listing holds about 3,900 distinct CDR3 sequences. Sequencing was performed on naive CXCR3- CD8+ T cells from blood. As to subset: CD45RO-CCR7+CD27+CD95- naive CD8+ T cells lacking CXCR3 (TNR3-). The origin of the receptors is a human donor in good health. Some clones in this sample may be carry-over from other donors' samples.

This clonotype is identified as medium-sized from frequency. The chain links TRBV29-1 to TRBJ1-2. The CDR3 spans 12 residues. Germline V gene lookup returns CDR1 SQVTM and CDR2 ANQGSEA. The CDR3: CSVDHSYYGYTF.

The genes are TRBV12-3 or TRBV12-4 and TRBJ2-5; absent DNA, TCRdb's TRBD2 call cannot be checked. The CDR3 consists of 13 residues. CDR3 region: CASSRTSPETQYF.

The chain links TRBV5-1 to TRBJ1-3; TCRdb reports TRBD1, a call that lacks DNA to check it against. From germline, CDR1 is SGHRS and CDR2 YFSETQ. The CDR3 length is 16 residues. The CDR3 here is CASSQGQGARGNTIYF.

According to its frequency, this clonotype is medium-sized. The chain is built from TRBV29-1 and TRBJ2-5; lacking DNA, the TRBD2 call made by TCRdb goes unchecked. CDR1 and CDR2 from the germline V gene are SQVTM and ANQGSEA. CDR3 length equals 13 residues. The CDR3 here is CSVYTSVGETQYF. Looking up the rest from reference TRBV29-1 and TRBJ2-5 gives the full variable domain: SAVISQKPSRDICQRGTSLTIQCQVDSQVTMMFWYRQQPGQSLTLIATANQGSEATYESGFVIDKFPISRPNLTFSTLTVSNMSPEDSSIYLCSVYTSVGETQYFGPGTRLLVL.

This chain links TRBV6-5 with TRBJ1-1; TCRdb picks TRBD1, but there is no DNA to check that call. Germline V CDR1 and CDR2: MNHEY, SVGAGI. The CDR3 extends over 14 amino acids. CDR3 amino acids: CASRGDRQDTEAFF.